Sequencing of this TCR beta chain was carried out in a study of blood T cells in healthy people across ages. The authors ran a second PCR of about 7 to 11 cycles using a sample-barcoded 5' primer and a J-beta primer mix. Each single sample gave us at least 2.5 million CDR3-containing paired-end reads. TCRdb analysed the 5' RACE reads with MiXCR anew, one entry per CDR3 protein. Here the sample spans around 1,500,000 distinct CDR3 sequences, roughly 27% being singletons. The clonotype comes from a woman aged 30 to 39 in good health. What was sequenced was blood.

CDR3 protein: CASSFMAGDQETQYF. DNA of the CDR3: TGTGCCAGCAGCTTTATGGCGGGGGACCAAGAGACCCAGTACTTC. The chain couples TRBV7-2 to TRBJ2-5; TRBD2 aligns across 7 bases. The germline V gene has CDR1 SGHTA and CDR2 FQGNSA. The CDR3 consists of 15 residues. V was pared by 3 bases and J by 0 bases, with 4 bases of the junction left unmatched.